This TCR beta chain was sequenced in a study of T cells in Graves' hyperthyroidism and ophthalmopathy. Findings and caveats of the study: Appearing also in blood were most of the thyroid clonotypes expanded above 0.001.

This clonotype was recorded a few times. The antigen remains undetermined. The source material, RNA transcripts, was used to amplify TCR beta CDR3 regions. Primed by the HTBI set, a first-round RT-PCR was run on the TCR CDR3. TCRdb recomputed calls from the multiplex PCR reads with MiXCR, one row per CDR3 protein. The sample has approximately 700,000 distinct CDR3 sequences, roughly 46% seen once. V lost 5 bases to trimming and J lost 0 bases, with 8 bases between them. The CDR3 runs 15 residues. Germline-derived CDR1 and CDR2 are SGHTA and FQGTGA. Exclusion criteria comprised uncontrolled infection, other autoimmune disease, pregnancy or lactation.

The source is an adult man with Graves' disease, either hyperthyroidism or ophthalmopathy (not recorded which). Sequencing was carried out using peripheral blood or thyroid tissue (not recorded which). The chain recombines TRBV7-3 with TRBJ2-6; D is unclear. In DNA form, the CDR3 reads TGTGCCAGCAGCCAAGAGGACTCTGGGGCCAACGTCCTGACTTTC. It codes for CASSQEDSGANVLTF.